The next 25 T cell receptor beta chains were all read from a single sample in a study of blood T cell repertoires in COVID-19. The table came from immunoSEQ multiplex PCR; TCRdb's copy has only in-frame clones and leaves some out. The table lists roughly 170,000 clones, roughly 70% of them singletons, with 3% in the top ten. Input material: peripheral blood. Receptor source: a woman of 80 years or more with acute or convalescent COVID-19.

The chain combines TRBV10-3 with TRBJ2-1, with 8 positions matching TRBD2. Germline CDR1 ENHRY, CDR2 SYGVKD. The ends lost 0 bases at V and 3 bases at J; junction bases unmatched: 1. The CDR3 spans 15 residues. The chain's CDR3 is CAISESGTSYNEQFF. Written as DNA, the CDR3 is TGTGCCATCAGTGAGTCGGGGACTAGCTACAATGAGCAGTTCTTC.

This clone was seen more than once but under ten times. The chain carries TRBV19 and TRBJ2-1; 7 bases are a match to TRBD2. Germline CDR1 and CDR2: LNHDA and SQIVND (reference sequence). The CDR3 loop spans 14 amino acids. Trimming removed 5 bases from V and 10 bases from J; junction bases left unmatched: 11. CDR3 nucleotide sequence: TGTGCCAGTAGTCCTAGCGGAACCCTCGGGGAGCAGTTCTTC. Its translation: CASSPSGTLGEQFF. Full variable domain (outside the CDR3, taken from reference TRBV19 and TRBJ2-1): DGGITQSPKYLFRKEGQNVTLSCEQNLNHDAMYWYRQDPGQGLRLIYYSQIVNDFQKGDIAEGYSVSREKKESFPLTVTSAQKNPTAFYLCASSPSGTLGEQFFGPGTRLTVL.

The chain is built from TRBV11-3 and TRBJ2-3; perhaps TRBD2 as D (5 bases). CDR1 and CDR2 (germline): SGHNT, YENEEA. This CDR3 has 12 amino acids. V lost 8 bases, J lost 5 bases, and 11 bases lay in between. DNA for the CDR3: TGTGCCAGCGGGAGTAGAGGAGATACGCAGTATTTT. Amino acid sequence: CASGSRGDTQYF.

CDR3 protein: CASYGGAGMNTEAFF. DNA for the CDR3: TGTGCCAGCTATGGGGGCGCCGGGATGAACACTGAAGCTTTCTTT. This sequence joins TRBV6-5 and TRBJ1-1, with D maybe TRBD1 (6 bases). This CDR3 contains 15 residues. Germline lookup yields CDR1 MNHEY and CDR2 SVGAGI. The ends were cut back, 8 bases at V and 0 bases at J, with 16 bases in the middle.

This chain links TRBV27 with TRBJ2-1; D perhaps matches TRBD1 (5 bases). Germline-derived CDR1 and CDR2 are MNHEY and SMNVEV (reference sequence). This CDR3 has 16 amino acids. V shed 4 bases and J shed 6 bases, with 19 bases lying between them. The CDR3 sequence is CASSSRPQGLGNEQFF. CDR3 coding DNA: TGTGCCAGCAGTTCTCGACCCCAGGGTCTCGGCAATGAGCAGTTCTTC.

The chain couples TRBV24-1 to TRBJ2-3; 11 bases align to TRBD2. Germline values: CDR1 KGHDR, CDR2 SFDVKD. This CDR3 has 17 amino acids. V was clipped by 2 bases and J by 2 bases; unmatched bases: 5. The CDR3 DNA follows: TGTGCCACCAGTGATTGGGGACTAGCGGAATCCACAGATACGCAGTATTTT. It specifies CATSDWGLAESTDTQYF.

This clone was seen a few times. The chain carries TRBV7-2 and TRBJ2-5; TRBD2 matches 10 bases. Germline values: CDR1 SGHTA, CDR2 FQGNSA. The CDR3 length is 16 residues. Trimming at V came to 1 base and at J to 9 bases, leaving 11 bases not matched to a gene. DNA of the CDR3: TGTGCCAGCAGCTTAGGTCCAGCGGGAGGGCTCAGGGCCCAGTACTTC. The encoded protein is CASSLGPAGGLRAQYF.

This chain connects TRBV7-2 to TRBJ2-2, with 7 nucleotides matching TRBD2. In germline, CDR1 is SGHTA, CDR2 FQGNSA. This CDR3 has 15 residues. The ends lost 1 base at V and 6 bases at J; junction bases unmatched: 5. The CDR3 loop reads CASSLVGRSPGELFF. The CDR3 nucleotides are TGTGCCAGCAGCTTAGTCGGGAGGTCCCCCGGGGAGCTGTTTTTT.

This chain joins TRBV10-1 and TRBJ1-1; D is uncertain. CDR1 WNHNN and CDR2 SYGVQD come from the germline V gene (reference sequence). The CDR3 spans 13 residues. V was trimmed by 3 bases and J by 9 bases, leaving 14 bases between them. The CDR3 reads CASSDSSSPQAFF. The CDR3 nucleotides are TGCGCCAGCAGTGACTCCTCGAGTCCGCAAGCTTTCTTT.

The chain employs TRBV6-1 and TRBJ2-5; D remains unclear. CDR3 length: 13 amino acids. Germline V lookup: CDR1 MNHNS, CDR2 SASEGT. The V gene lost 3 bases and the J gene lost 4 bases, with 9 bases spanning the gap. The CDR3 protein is CASSDPQIETQYF. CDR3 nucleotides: TGTGCCAGCAGTGACCCTCAGATAGAGACCCAGTACTTC.

CDR3 residues: CASIRGPSGELFF. CDR3 bases: TGTGCCAGCATAAGGGGTCCGTCCGGGGAGCTGTTTTTT. The V gene is TRBV2, the J gene TRBJ2-2; perhaps TRBD1 as D (5 bases). Germline assignment: CDR1 SNHLY and CDR2 FYNNEI. The V end lost 7 bases, the J end lost 6 bases, and 12 bases lay between the germline ends. The CDR3 spans 13 residues.

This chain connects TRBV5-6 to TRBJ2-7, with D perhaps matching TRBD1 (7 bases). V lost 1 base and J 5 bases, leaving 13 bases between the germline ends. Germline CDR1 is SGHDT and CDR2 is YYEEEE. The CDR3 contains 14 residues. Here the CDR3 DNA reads TGTGCCAGCAGCTTGTTTACAGGGGAGGACGAGCAGTACTTC. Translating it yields CASSLFTGEDEQYF. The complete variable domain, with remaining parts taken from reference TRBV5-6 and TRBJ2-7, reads DAGVTQSPTHLIKTRGQQVTLRCSPKSGHDTVSWYQQALGQGPQFIFQYYEEEERQRGNFPDRFSGHQFPNYSSELNVNALLLGDSALYLCASSLFTGEDEQYFGPGTRLTVT.

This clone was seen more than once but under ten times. The CDR3 loop reads CASSLGPGTDYEQYF. CDR3 nucleotides: TGTGCCAGCAGCTTGGGTCCGGGAACGGACTACGAGCAGTACTTC. The chain has TRBV5-5 and TRBJ2-7; a possible D gene is TRBD2 (5 bases). Between the trimmed V and J ends, which lost 0 bases and 3 bases, there was a span of 13 bases. Germline V CDR1 and CDR2: SGHKS, YYEKEE (reference sequence). The CDR3 is 15 amino acids.

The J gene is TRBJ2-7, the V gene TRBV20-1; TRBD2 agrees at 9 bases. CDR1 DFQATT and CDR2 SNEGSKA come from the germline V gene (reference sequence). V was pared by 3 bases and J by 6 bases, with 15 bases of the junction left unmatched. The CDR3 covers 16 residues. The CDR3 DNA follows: TGCAGTGCTAGTTACAACCTAAATAGCGGGAGTTCCGAGCAGTACTTC. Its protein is CSASYNLNSGSSEQYF.

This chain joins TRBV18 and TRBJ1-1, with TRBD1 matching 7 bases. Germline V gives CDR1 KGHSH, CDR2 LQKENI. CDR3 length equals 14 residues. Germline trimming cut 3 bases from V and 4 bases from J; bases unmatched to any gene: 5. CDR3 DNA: TGTGCCAGCTCACCTGACAGGGATAGCACTGAAGCTTTCTTT. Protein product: CASSPDRDSTEAFF.

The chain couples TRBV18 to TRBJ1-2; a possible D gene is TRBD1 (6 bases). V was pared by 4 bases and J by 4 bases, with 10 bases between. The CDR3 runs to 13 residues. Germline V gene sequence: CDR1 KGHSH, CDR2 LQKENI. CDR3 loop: CASSHRDTYGYTF. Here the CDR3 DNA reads TGTGCCAGCTCACACCGGGACACCTATGGCTACACCTTC. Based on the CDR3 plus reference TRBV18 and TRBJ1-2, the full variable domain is NAGVMQNPRHLVRRRGQEARLRCSPMKGHSHVYWYRQLPEEGLKFMVYLQKENIIDESGMPKERFSAEFPKEGPSILRIQQVVRGDSAAYFCASSHRDTYGYTFGSGTRLTVV.

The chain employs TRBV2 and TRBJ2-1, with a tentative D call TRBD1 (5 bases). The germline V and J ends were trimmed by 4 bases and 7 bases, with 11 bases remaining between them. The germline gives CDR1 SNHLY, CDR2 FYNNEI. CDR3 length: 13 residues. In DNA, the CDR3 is TGTGCCAGCAGTGCTGACAGTCGAAATGAGCAGTTCTTC. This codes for CASSADSRNEQFF.

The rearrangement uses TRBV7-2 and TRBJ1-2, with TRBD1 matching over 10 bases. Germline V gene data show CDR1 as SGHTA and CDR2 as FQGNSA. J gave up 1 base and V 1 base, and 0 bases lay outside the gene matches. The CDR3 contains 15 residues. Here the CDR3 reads CASSLGTGGNYGYTF. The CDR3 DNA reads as TGTGCCAGCAGCTTAGGGACAGGGGGTAACTATGGCTACACCTTC.

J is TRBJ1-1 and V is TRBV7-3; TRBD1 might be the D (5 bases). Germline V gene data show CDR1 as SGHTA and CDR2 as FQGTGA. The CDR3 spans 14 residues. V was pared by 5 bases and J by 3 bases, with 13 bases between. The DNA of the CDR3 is TGTGCCAGCAGCCCAGACAGATCGTACACTGAAGCTTTCTTT. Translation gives CASSPDRSYTEAFF.

CDR3 in amino acids: CASSEGLDPYEQYF. In DNA, the CDR3 is TGTGCCAGCAGTGAGGGACTCGACCCCTACGAGCAGTACTTC. This chain links TRBV2 with TRBJ2-7, with TRBD2 as a possible D gene (6 bases). V lost 3 bases, J lost 2 bases, and 11 bases lay in between. CDR1 and CDR2 (germline): SNHLY, FYNNEI. The CDR3 contains 14 residues.

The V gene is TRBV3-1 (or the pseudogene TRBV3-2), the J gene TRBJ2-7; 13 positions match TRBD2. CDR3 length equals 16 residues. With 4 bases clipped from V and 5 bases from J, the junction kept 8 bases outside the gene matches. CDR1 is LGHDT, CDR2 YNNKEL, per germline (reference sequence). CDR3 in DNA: TGTGCCAGCAGCCTTTCAAGACTAGCGGGGGGCGACGAGCAGTACTTC. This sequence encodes CASSLSRLAGGDEQYF.

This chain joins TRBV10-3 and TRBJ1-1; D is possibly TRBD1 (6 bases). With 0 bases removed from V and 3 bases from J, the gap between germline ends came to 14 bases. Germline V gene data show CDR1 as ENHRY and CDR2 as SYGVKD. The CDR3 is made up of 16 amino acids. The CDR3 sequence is CAISESTTGAYTEAFF. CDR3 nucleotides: TGTGCCATCAGTGAGTCGACGACAGGCGCCTACACTGAAGCTTTCTTT.

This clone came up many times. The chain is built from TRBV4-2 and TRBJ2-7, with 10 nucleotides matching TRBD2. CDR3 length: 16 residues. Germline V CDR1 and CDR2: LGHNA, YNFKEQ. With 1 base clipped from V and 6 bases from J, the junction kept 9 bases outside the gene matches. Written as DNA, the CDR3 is TGTGCCAGCAGCCAAGGAGCGGGAGGGCCCCCCGGCGAGCAGTACTTC. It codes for CASSQGAGGPPGEQYF.

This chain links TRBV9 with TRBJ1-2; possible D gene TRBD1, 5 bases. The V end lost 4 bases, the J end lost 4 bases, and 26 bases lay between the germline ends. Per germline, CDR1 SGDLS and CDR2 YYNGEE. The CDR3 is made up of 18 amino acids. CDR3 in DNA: TGTGCCAGCAGCCCCCGCCTCGGGGGGGACGCGAACTCCTATGGCTACACCTTC. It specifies CASSPRLGGDANSYGYTF.

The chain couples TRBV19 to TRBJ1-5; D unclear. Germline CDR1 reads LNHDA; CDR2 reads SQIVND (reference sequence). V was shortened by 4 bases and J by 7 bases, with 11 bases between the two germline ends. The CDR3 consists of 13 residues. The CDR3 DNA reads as TGTGCCAGTAGTACAGGACTCTGGCAGCCCCAGCATTTT. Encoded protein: CASSTGLWQPQHF.